Following are 30 T cell receptor beta chains from one sample sequenced in a study of response to subunit inactivated influenza vaccine. TCRdb passed the RT-PCR reads through MiXCR, listing each CDR3 protein once. Of some 550,000 distinct CDR3 sequences in the sample, under 25% were seen once. The data also belong to a second study, concerning T cells expressing NK-cell markers. That source notes: Generation of TCR beta cDNA was performed by 5'RACE template switching incorporating UMIs.

This specimen consisted of CD4+ T cells sorted from PBMCs, obtained about 12 days after vaccination. Receptor source: a man aged 50 to 60 who received an inactivated influenza vaccine.

This clonotype was seen more than once but under ten times. The V and J genes are TRBV4-3 and TRBJ2-7; D gene unclear. The CDR3 extends over 14 amino acids. The V gene's germline CDR1 is LGHNA and CDR2 YSLEER. Trimming took 0 bases from V and 1 from J, leaving 7 bases between them. For the CDR3, the DNA is TGCGCCAGCAGCCAAGAAGAGAGTTCCTACGAGCAGTACTTC. Amino acids: CASSQEESSYEQYF.

The chain joins TRBV6-2 or TRBV6-3 to TRBJ2-1; 9 bases agree with TRBD2. Trimming removed 9 bases from V and 3 bases from J; junction bases left unmatched: 9. Germline CDR1 reads MNHEY; CDR2 reads SVGEGT. CDR3 length equals 15 residues. The CDR3, as DNA: TGTGCCAGTCATAGCGGGAGTCTCTTCTACAATGAGCAGTTCTTC. Its protein product is CASHSGSLFYNEQFF.

Concerning this clonotype itself: At one of its ends the junction is not consistent with the germline gene, which may arise from a read error. The chain couples TRBV29-1 to TRBJ2-5; 7 bases align to TRBD2. The CDR3 length is 18 residues. CDR1 is SQVTM, CDR2 ANQGSEA, per germline. CDR3: CSVEGGPFRDYNQETQYF. The CDR3 DNA sequence: TGCAGCGTAGAAGGCGGGCCATTCCGGGACTACAACCAAGAGACCCAGTACTTC.

V is TRBV7-3 and J is TRBJ1-1; the match to TRBD1 covers 10 bases. The CDR3 sequence is 14 residues long. Germline trimming cut 2 bases from V and 6 bases from J; bases unmatched to any gene: 3. Germline CDR1 and CDR2: SGHTA and FQGTGA. CDR3 DNA: TGTGCCAGCAGCTTATGGGACAGGGGCCCTGAAGCTTTCTTT. This codes for CASSLWDRGPEAFF. Variable domain in full (rest from reference TRBV7-3 and TRBJ1-1): GAGVSQTPSNKVTEKGKYVELRCDPISGHTALYWYRQSLGQGPEFLIYFQGTGAADDSGLPNDRFFAVRPEGSVSTLKIQRTERGDSAVYLCASSLWDRGPEAFFGQGTRLTVV.

This clonotype was found a few times. This rearrangement joins TRBV2 to TRBJ1-1; D not certain. In germline, CDR1 is SNHLY, CDR2 FYNNEI. This CDR3 is built from 13 residues. V was clipped by 7 bases and J by 2 bases, with 11 bases between them. The CDR3 nucleotides read TGTGCCAGCATCCGGGAGAAAAACACTGAAGCTTTCTTT. Encoded protein: CASIREKNTEAFF. The complete variable domain, with remaining parts taken from reference TRBV2 and TRBJ1-1, reads EPEVTQTPSHQVTQMGQEVILRCVPISNHLYFYWYRQILGQKVEFLVSFYNNEISEKSEIFDDQFSVERPDGSNFTLKIRSTKLEDSAMYFCASIREKNTEAFFGQGTRLTVV.

This clonotype was picked up a small number of times. The rearrangement links TRBV2 to TRBJ2-7; 7 bases agree with TRBD1. The CDR3 loop spans 14 amino acids. Germline loops: CDR1 SNHLY, CDR2 FYNNEI. J gave up 0 bases and V 5 bases, and 4 bases lay outside the gene matches. CDR3 DNA: TGTGCCAGCAGTCCACAGGGGCTCTCCTACGAGCAGTACTTC. This encodes CASSPQGLSYEQYF.

J is TRBJ2-2 and V is TRBV5-1; 8 nucleotides agree with TRBD1. Unmatched junction bases numbered 4, after V lost 0 bases and J lost 6 bases. This CDR3 is built from 15 residues. Per germline, CDR1 SGHRS and CDR2 YFSETQ. CDR3 sequence reads: CASSLAGGNAGELFF. CDR3 DNA sequence: TGCGCCAGCAGCTTGGCAGGGGGCAATGCCGGGGAGCTGTTTTTT.

The chain links TRBV9 to TRBJ2-5; D might be TRBD1 (5 bases). Germline-derived CDR1 and CDR2 are SGDLS and YYNGEE. V lost 4 bases to trimming and J lost 4 bases, with 23 bases between them. This CDR3 has 17 residues. The CDR3 spells CASSPLGYGAPTETQYF. The DNA of the CDR3 is TGTGCCAGCAGCCCCCTAGGGTATGGGGCGCCAACAGAGACCCAGTACTTC.

This clonotype has just one count. V gene TRBV6-5 combines with J gene TRBJ2-3; no firm D call. The ends were cut back, 2 bases at V and 2 bases at J, with 17 bases in the middle. CDR1 MNHEY and CDR2 SVGAGI come from the germline V gene. The CDR3 runs 17 residues. For the CDR3, the DNA is TGTGCCAGCAGTTACGTCGAGATATTGGGTGCCACAGATACGCAGTATTTT. Its translation: CASSYVEILGATDTQYF.

A word on this clonotype: Compared with germline, one end of the junction differs, possibly owing to a read error. The CDR3: CASSPPRLASSCEQYF. The CDR3 bases are TGTGCCAGCAGCCCCCCCAGACTAGCGAGCTCCTGCGAGCAGTACTTC. The genes are TRBV3-1 and TRBJ2-7; 8 nucleotides match TRBD2. Germline V gene sequence: CDR1 LGHDT, CDR2 YNNKEL (reference sequence). The CDR3 sequence is 16 residues long.

The chain has TRBV6-1 and TRBJ2-5; TRBD1 aligns across 7 bases. The trim removed 4 bases at V and 2 bases at J, leaving 7 bases unmatched. CDR1 is MNHNS and CDR2 is SASEGT in the germline V gene. The CDR3 spans 15 residues. The CDR3 coding sequence is TGTGCCAGCAGTGGCAGGGACAGTATACAAGAGACCCAGTACTTC. This translates into CASSGRDSIQETQYF.

The chain is built from TRBV5-6 and TRBJ1-1; 10 positions match TRBD1. Germline loops: CDR1 SGHDT, CDR2 YYEEEE. Germline trimming cut 4 bases from V and 10 bases from J; bases unmatched to any gene: 7. CDR3 size: 13 residues. Written as DNA, the CDR3 is TGTGCCAGCAGCAATCGACAGGGGGCCGGAGCTTTCTTT. Its translation is CASSNRQGAGAFF.

This clonotype occurred a few times. The rearrangement joins TRBV6-1 to TRBJ2-3; weak D call: TRBD2 (6 bases). Per the germline V gene, CDR1 is MNHNS and CDR2 is SASEGT. The CDR3 has 14 amino acids. V was cut by 3 bases and J by 6 bases, with 13 bases left in between. Here the CDR3 reads CASSEVGSGDTQYF. The CDR3 DNA is TGTGCCAGCAGTGAGGTCGGGAGTGGGGATACGCAGTATTTT.

Many counts were recorded for this clonotype. The rearrangement joins TRBV2 to TRBJ2-1; 11 bases agree with TRBD1. Germline V lookup: CDR1 SNHLY, CDR2 FYNNEI. V lost 6 bases and J lost 0; bases outside the gene matches: 4. The CDR3 extends over 16 amino acids. The CDR3 here is CASRAGTGGSYNEQFF. The CDR3 DNA is TGTGCCAGCAGGGCCGGGACAGGGGGCTCCTACAATGAGCAGTTCTTC.

This clonotype appeared many times. The chain has TRBV11-2 and TRBJ2-1; D remains unclear. Per the germline V gene, CDR1 is SGHAT and CDR2 is FQNNGV. The CDR3 covers 17 residues. The V end was cut by 0 bases, the J end by 0 bases, with 12 bases between. CDR3 amino acids: CASSLDSGTSSYNEQFF. The CDR3 DNA reads as TGTGCCAGCAGCTTAGATTCAGGAACGTCCTCCTACAATGAGCAGTTCTTC. The full variable domain, rest sourced from reference TRBV11-2 and TRBJ2-1, is EAGVAQSPRYKIIEKRQSVAFWCNPISGHATLYWYQQILGQGPKLLIQFQNNGVVDDSQLPKDRFSAERLKGVDSTLKIQPAKLEDSAVYLCASSLDSGTSSYNEQFFGPGTRLTVL.

V and J are TRBV5-5 and TRBJ1-5, with a tentative D call TRBD1 (5 bases). The germline V and J ends were trimmed by 7 bases and 4 bases, with 15 bases remaining between them. The CDR3 totals 14 residues. Germline loops: CDR1 SGHKS, CDR2 YYEKEE (reference sequence). Written as DNA, the CDR3 is TGTGCCAGCTCTATGTGGGGGATGAATCAGCCCCAGCATTTT. Amino acid sequence: CASSMWGMNQPQHF.

This clonotype has more than one count but fewer than ten. The chain joins TRBV7-9 to TRBJ2-1; D is unresolved. Germline V CDR1 and CDR2: SEHNR, FQNEAQ (reference sequence). Trimming took off 5 bases at V and 8 bases at J, with 10 bases between the two ends. This CDR3 has 12 residues. The CDR3 DNA reads TGTGCCAGCAGCCTCAGGTCGGATGAGCAGTTCTTC. It is translated as CASSLRSDEQFF.

This clonotype was found a few times. The chain recombines TRBV7-2 with TRBJ2-5; the D is unclear. Trimming removed 1 base from V and 5 bases from J, with 14 bases in between. This CDR3 has 15 amino acids. Looked up from germline, CDR1 is SGHTA and CDR2 is FQGNSA. The CDR3 loop is CASSLVAEFSETQYF. The CDR3 DNA follows: TGTGCCAGCAGCTTAGTCGCCGAATTCTCTGAGACCCAGTACTTC.

The rearrangement links TRBV24-1 to TRBJ2-7; 10 bases are shared with TRBD2. V lost 7 bases, J lost 4 bases, and 3 bases stayed unmatched. The CDR3 sequence is 13 residues long. Germline CDR1 and CDR2: KGHDR and SFDVKD. The CDR3 loop reads CATRASGSYEQYF. The CDR3 region has the DNA TGTGCCACCAGGGCTAGCGGGAGTTACGAGCAGTACTTC.

The chain combines TRBV4-3 with TRBJ2-7; 11 bases agree with TRBD1. In germline, CDR1 is LGHNA, CDR2 YSLEER. There are 17 residues in the CDR3. V dropped 5 bases and J dropped 7; count of bases not matched to a gene: 16. The CDR3 region is CASSKSGLGQGAGEQYF. CDR3 nucleotide sequence: TGCGCCAGCAGCAAAAGTGGGCTAGGACAGGGGGCGGGTGAGCAGTACTTC.

The chain has TRBV4-3 and TRBJ2-3; D tentatively reads TRBD1 or TRBD2 (5 bases each). The CDR3 is 15 residues long. Trimming removed 0 bases at V and 6 bases at J, with 13 bases between. In germline, CDR1 is LGHNA, CDR2 YSLEER. CDR3: CASSQDFGAFDTQYF. CDR3 coding DNA: TGCGCCAGCAGCCAAGATTTCGGGGCCTTTGATACGCAGTATTTT.

This clonotype was seen only a few times. The gene calls are TRBV19 and TRBJ2-2; TRBD1 matches 7 bases. The V gene end was trimmed by 9 bases and the J gene end by 4 bases; junction bases not matched to a gene: 11. This CDR3 comprises 15 residues. Germline V CDR1 and CDR2: LNHDA, SQIVND (reference sequence). The CDR3 sequence is CASRPQGVLTGELFF. CDR3 sequence (DNA): TGTGCCAGCCGGCCGCAGGGGGTGCTCACCGGGGAGCTGTTTTTT.

The chain recombines TRBV3-1 with TRBJ1-1; unclear D gene. CDR3 length: 13 residues. V was cut by 5 bases and J by 0 bases, with 7 bases left in between. The germline V gene encodes CDR1 LGHDT and CDR2 YNNKEL (reference sequence). The CDR3 bases are TGTGCCAGCAGCTTCAGCATGAACACTGAAGCTTTCTTT. Translation: CASSFSMNTEAFF.

This clonotype was observed a few times. This sequence joins TRBV7-2 and TRBJ1-2; D call uncertain. Trimming took off 3 bases at V and 8 bases at J, with 10 bases between the two ends. CDR3 size: 12 residues. Germline V gene lookup returns CDR1 SGHTA and CDR2 FQGNSA. CDR3 sequence: CASSLVVEGYTF. The CDR3 DNA reads as TGTGCCAGCAGCTTGGTGGTAGAGGGCTACACCTTC.

The chain employs TRBV5-4 and TRBJ2-6; D not resolved. V was trimmed by 4 bases and J by 2 bases, leaving 19 bases between them. Germline V gene sequence: CDR1 SGHNT, CDR2 YYREEE (reference sequence). The CDR3 length is 18 residues. The CDR3 region is CASSSPRQSLTGANVLTF. The CDR3 DNA reads as TGTGCCAGCAGCAGTCCCAGGCAGAGTCTAACTGGGGCCAACGTCCTGACTTTC. The complete variable domain, with remaining parts taken from reference TRBV5-4 and TRBJ2-6, reads ETGVTQSPTHLIKTRGQQVTLRCSSQSGHNTVSWYQQALGQGPQFIFQYYREEENGRGNFPPRFSGLQFPNYSSELNVNALELDDSALYLCASSSPRQSLTGANVLTFGAGSRLTVL.

Only a few counts were recorded for this clonotype. The chain employs TRBV9 and TRBJ2-7; no definite D call. The CDR3 has 16 residues. The germline V gene has CDR1 SGDLS and CDR2 YYNGEE. V lost 0 bases, J lost 6 bases, and 19 bases lay in between. In nucleotides, the CDR3 is TGTGCCAGCAGCGTAGGGGTAACAGACATCTCGGGCGAGCAGTACTTC. Translating gives CASSVGVTDISGEQYF.

V gene TRBV7-2 combines with J gene TRBJ2-6; D call uncertain. CDR3 size: 17 residues. Between the trimmed V and J ends, which lost 5 bases and 0 bases, there was a span of 14 bases. The germline CDR1 and CDR2 sequences are SGHTA and FQGNSA. The CDR3 here is CASSPRNSGSGANVLTF. CDR3 DNA: TGTGCCAGCAGCCCCCGTAATTCGGGCTCTGGGGCCAACGTCCTGACTTTC.

The chain joins TRBV10-3 to TRBJ2-3; tentative D call: TRBD1 (5 bases). The germline V gene encodes CDR1 ENHRY and CDR2 SYGVKD. Trimming cost V 3 bases and J 2 bases, with 9 bases left between them. The CDR3 has 14 amino acids. CDR3 in amino acids: CAISDAGNTDTQYF. Written as DNA, the CDR3 is TGTGCCATCAGTGATGCAGGGAACACAGATACGCAGTATTTT.

In this sample, this clonotype turned up a few times. V usage is TRBV7-9 and J usage is TRBJ1-5, with 7 bases that match TRBD1. CDR3 size: 16 residues. Trimming at V came to 5 bases and at J to 3 bases, leaving 10 bases not matched to a gene. Germline V gene lookup returns CDR1 SEHNR and CDR2 FQNEAQ (reference sequence). CDR3 in DNA: TGTGCCAGCAGCCCGACCGGGACAGATAACAATCAGCCCCAGCATTTT. It yields the protein CASSPTGTDNNQPQHF. The entire variable domain, with the rest obtained from reference TRBV7-9 and TRBJ1-5, is as follows: DTGVSQNPRHKITKRGQNVTFRCDPISEHNRLYWYRQTLGQGPEFLTYFQNEAQLEKSRLLSDRFSAERPKGSFSTLEIQRTEQGDSAMYLCASSPTGTDNNQPQHFGDGTRLSIL.

This clonotype was observed a handful of times. The CDR3 loop reads CASSFVPRGGQETQYF. As DNA, the CDR3 is TGTGCCAGCAGCTTCGTCCCACGGGGGGGACAAGAGACCCAGTACTTC. This chain joins TRBV5-5 and TRBJ2-5, with TRBD2 identical over 8 bases. The ends lost 2 bases at V and 2 bases at J; junction bases unmatched: 8. Germline CDR1 SGHKS, CDR2 YYEKEE (reference sequence). The CDR3 extends over 16 amino acids. Using reference TRBV5-5 and TRBJ2-5 for the parts outside the CDR3, the full variable domain is DAGVTQSPTHLIKTRGQQVTLRCSPISGHKSVSWYQQVLGQGPQFIFQYYEKEERGRGNFPDRFSARQFPNYSSELNVNALLLGDSALYLCASSFVPRGGQETQYFGPGTRLLVL.